The clone carrying this T cell receptor (beta chain) was seen repeatedly, ten times or more. Antigen: not known. This entry comes from a study of human T cells and chemical hapten exposure. Findings of the study overall: Sensitizing to DPC left TCRs with a frequency above 1 in 1000 unaltered.

Each cDNA molecule in the library carried unique molecular identifiers. TCRdb ran MiXCR on the RACE reads and lists one entry per CDR3 protein. The sample includes some 100,000 distinct CDR3 sequences, approximately 8.8% of them seen just once. The CDR3 length is 14 residues. The germline gives CDR1 PRHDT, CDR2 FYEKMQ (reference sequence). V lost 0 bases and J lost 2, with 5 bases in between. Time point given: patch test 2, 6 weeks after DPC sensitization. Indicated treatment: therapeutic diphenylcyclopropenone sensitization with weekly scalp DPC. The chain uses TRBV13 and TRBJ1-3; D remains unclear. The TCR sequence derives from a woman aged 40 to 50 with alopecia areata. Some clones in this sample may be carry-over from other donors' samples. This specimen was whole blood, taken in connection with sensitization to the hapten diphenylcyclopropenone (DPC). The CDR3 DNA sequence: TGTGCCAGCAGCTTAGGCCCAGCTGGAAACACCATATATTTT. Translating gives CASSLGPAGNTIYF. Using reference TRBV13 and TRBJ1-3 for the parts outside the CDR3, the full variable domain is AAGVIQSPRHLIKEKRETATLKCYPIPRHDTVYWYQQGPGQDPQFLISFYEKMQSDKGSIPDRFSAQQFSDYHSELNMSSLELGDSALYFCASSLGPAGNTIYFGEGSWLTVV.